The 26 T cell receptor beta chains below all came from one sample that was sequenced in a study of blood T cell repertoires in COVID-19. The method was immunoSEQ multiplex PCR; TCRdb's version includes in-frame clones alone and lacks a portion of them. Of 430,000 or so clones in the sample, roughly 88% were seen once. Source material: PBMCs or T cells enriched from blood (not recorded which). These receptors all stem from a woman in her 40s who had recovered from COVID-19.

The chain carries TRBV4-3 and TRBJ2-1; possible D gene TRBD2, 6 bases. Per the germline V gene, CDR1 is LGHNA and CDR2 is YSLEER. This CDR3 is 15 amino acids long. Between the trimmed V and J ends, which lost 3 bases and 5 bases, there was a span of 14 bases. CDR3 sequence (DNA): TGCGCCAGCAGCCAGACTAGGCTCCTAGACAATGAGCAGTTCTTC. The encoded protein is CASSQTRLLDNEQFF.

The rearrangement uses TRBV5-5 and TRBJ1-1; 8 positions match TRBD1. V lost 2 bases to trimming and J lost 4 bases; unmatched junction nucleotides: 4. This CDR3 has 14 amino acids. Germline loops: CDR1 SGHKS, CDR2 YYEKEE (reference sequence). CDR3 sequence (DNA): TGTGCCAGCAGCTTCGACAGGGGCGGCACTGAAGCTTTCTTT. Its protein is CASSFDRGGTEAFF.

This chain links TRBV5-1 with TRBJ2-1; TRBD2 agrees at 10 bases. Germline trimming cut 2 bases from V and 4 bases from J; bases unmatched to any gene: 3. This CDR3 region has 15 residues. The germline V gene has CDR1 SGHRS and CDR2 YFSETQ. The CDR3 spells CASSFQAGGYNEQFF. DNA of the CDR3: TGCGCCAGCAGCTTCCAAGCGGGAGGGTACAATGAGCAGTTCTTC.

Remarks on this clone: Distinct nucleotide sequences in the sample also encode this CDR3. The V call is TRBV29-1, the J call TRBJ2-2, with TRBD1 as a possible D gene (5 bases). The germline gives CDR1 SQVTM, CDR2 ANQGSEA. Trimming took 6 bases from V and 0 from J, leaving 11 bases between them. This CDR3 has 14 residues. This CDR3 is CSVSQGPNTGELFF. The CDR3 DNA reads TGCAGCGTCTCCCAGGGCCCGAACACCGGGGAGCTGTTTTTT.

J is TRBJ1-5 and V is TRBV7-9; D ambiguous. Germline V gene sequence: CDR1 SEHNR, CDR2 FQNEAQ (reference sequence). The V end was cut by 3 bases, the J end by 3 bases, with 9 bases between. The CDR3 length is 14 residues. CDR3 amino acids: CASSFEGNNQPQHF. The CDR3 DNA reads as TGTGCCAGCAGCTTTGAGGGCAACAATCAGCCCCAGCATTTT.

The J gene is TRBJ2-7, the V gene TRBV6-2 or TRBV6-3, with a possible D match to TRBD1 (5 bases). In germline, CDR1 is MNHEY, CDR2 SVGEGT. V lost 4 bases and J 1 base, leaving 8 bases between the germline ends. CDR3 size: 13 residues. The CDR3 DNA reads TGTGCCAGCAGTTGGGGCGGATCCTACGAGCAGTACTTC. Translation gives CASSWGGSYEQYF.

V gene TRBV5-6 combines with J gene TRBJ2-2; tentatively, D is TRBD1 (5 bases). This CDR3 has 15 amino acids. The germline CDR1 and CDR2 sequences are SGHDT and YYEEEE. Trimming took 6 bases from V and 1 from J, leaving 13 bases between them. CDR3 sequence: CASKRIDRNTGELFF. CDR3 coding DNA: TGTGCCAGCAAACGAATCGACAGGAACACCGGGGAGCTGTTTTTT.

This chain connects TRBV11-3 to TRBJ2-4, with 15 bases aligning to TRBD2. V was pared by 5 bases and J by 0 bases, with 8 bases of the junction left unmatched. Germline V CDR1 and CDR2: SGHNT, YENEEA. The CDR3 loop spans 19 amino acids. CDR3 sequence reads: CASSPRGLAGGLAKNIQYF. CDR3 bases: TGTGCCAGCAGCCCCCGGGGACTAGCGGGAGGTCTAGCCAAAAACATTCAGTACTTC.

The chain uses TRBV24-1 and TRBJ2-1; 10 nucleotides line up with TRBD2. This CDR3 is 16 amino acids long. The V gene end was trimmed by 3 bases and the J gene end by 2 bases; junction bases not matched to a gene: 3. Germline CDR1 KGHDR, CDR2 SFDVKD. CDR3 nucleotides: TGTGCCACCAGTGATGATACTAGCGGGGCCTACAATGAGCAGTTCTTC. Protein sequence: CATSDDTSGAYNEQFF.

DNA of the CDR3: TGTGCCAGCAGCGCCCGGGACAGGGCCTCTGGGGCCAACGTCCTGACTTTC. Translated, it gives CASSARDRASGANVLTF. The chain joins TRBV9 to TRBJ2-6; 9 positions agree with TRBD1. This CDR3 comprises 17 residues. V lost 3 bases and J lost 0; bases outside the gene matches: 4. Germline V gene sequence: CDR1 SGDLS, CDR2 YYNGEE.

The CDR3, as DNA: TGTGCCAGTATCCGATGGGGGGAGACTGAAGCTTTCTTT. Translated: CASIRWGETEAFF. The chain has TRBV19 and TRBJ1-1; D is possibly TRBD1 (5 bases). V lost 7 bases and J 5 bases, leaving 14 bases between the germline ends. The germline V gene encodes CDR1 LNHDA and CDR2 SQIVND (reference sequence). This CDR3 contains 13 residues.

This chain connects TRBV2 to TRBJ1-5, with D tentatively TRBD1 (5 bases). The V end was cut by 4 bases, the J end by 5 bases, with 12 bases between. CDR3 length equals 14 residues. The germline CDR1 and CDR2 sequences are SNHLY and FYNNEI. The CDR3 DNA reads TGTGCCAGCAGTGTGGAGGGGAGGTATCAGCCCCAGCATTTT. It codes for CASSVEGRYQPQHF.

The chain combines TRBV5-6 with TRBJ2-7; 7 nucleotides agree with TRBD2. This CDR3 has 16 residues. V shed 4 bases, J shed 2 bases, and the junction held 12 bases outside the gene matches. Germline V gives CDR1 SGHDT, CDR2 YYEEEE. In DNA, the CDR3 is TGTGCCAGCAGCCCGGGGGGTGGCCTTCTCCCCTACGAGCAGTACTTC. Residues: CASSPGGGLLPYEQYF.

This clone came up once. This rearrangement joins TRBV27 to TRBJ1-1; 8 nucleotides agree with TRBD1. Germline CDR1 reads MNHEY; CDR2 reads SMNVEV (reference sequence). With V trimmed by 1 base and J by 6 bases, 10 bases remained unmatched. The CDR3 length is 16 residues. Here the CDR3 DNA reads TGTGCCAGCAGTTTATACTCGGGACAGGTCGCGTCTGAAGCTTTCTTT. This translates into CASSLYSGQVASEAFF.

The genes are TRBV4-1 and TRBJ2-2; 8 positions agree with TRBD1. The CDR3 totals 15 residues. CDR1 is MGHRA, CDR2 YSYEKL, per germline. J gave up 9 bases and V 1 base, and 7 bases lay outside the gene matches. The CDR3 DNA reads as TGCGCCAGCAGCCAAGGATACACAGGGGGGAGGGAGCTGTTTTTT. It encodes CASSQGYTGGRELFF.

In its sample, this clone was seen once. This chain joins TRBV9 and TRBJ2-5; D remains unclear. V was trimmed by 3 bases and J by 7 bases, leaving 19 bases between them. This CDR3 has 15 amino acids. In germline, CDR1 is SGDLS, CDR2 YYNGEE. DNA of the CDR3: TGTGCCAGCAGCGCCGGCAGCTCCCTAGGTGGGACCCAGTACTTC. Translation gives CASSAGSSLGGTQYF.

The CDR3 reads CASSFLGGGDTQYF. DNA for the CDR3: TGTGCCAGCAGTTTCTTGGGAGGAGGAGATACGCAGTATTTT. This chain connects TRBV27 to TRBJ2-3, with a possible D match to TRBD2 (6 bases). The length of the CDR3 is 14 residues. V was clipped by 3 bases and J by 5 bases, with 12 bases between them. Germline values: CDR1 MNHEY, CDR2 SMNVEV (reference sequence).

The V gene is TRBV6-5, the J gene TRBJ2-2; TRBD1 agrees at 9 bases. The CDR3 covers 15 residues. V shed 7 bases and J 7 bases; nucleotides not matched to a gene: 10. Germline V gene data show CDR1 as MNHEY and CDR2 as SVGAGI. CDR3 DNA sequence: TGTGCCAGCACAGACAGGGGGATGGGGCTCGGGGAGCTGTTTTTT. Residues: CASTDRGMGLGELFF.

This chain connects TRBV1 to TRBJ1-2; the table gives TRBD1 as D, unverified against the DNA. TRBV1 constitutes a pseudogene. This CDR3 comprises 16 residues. The CDR3 region is CTSSQTEDSDDYGYTF. In DNA, the CDR3 is TGCACCAGCAGCCAAACCGAGGACAGCGATGACTATGGCTACACCTTC.

The chain's CDR3 is CASSPGKTSGKYEQYF. Here the CDR3 DNA reads TGTGCCAGCAGTCCCGGCAAGACTAGCGGGAAATACGAGCAGTACTTC. This chain joins TRBV27 and TRBJ2-7; 11 nucleotides line up with TRBD2. Trimming took 5 bases from V and 4 from J; bases not matched to a gene: 10. Germline V CDR1 and CDR2: MNHEY, SMNVEV (reference sequence). The CDR3 spans 16 residues.

The chain employs TRBV10-3 and TRBJ2-2; perhaps TRBD2 as D (6 bases). CDR1 and CDR2 from the germline V gene are ENHRY and SYGVKD. The CDR3 contains 14 residues. Between the trimmed V and J ends, which lost 6 bases and 4 bases, there was a span of 12 bases. In DNA, the CDR3 is TGTGCCATCAGGGGCGGGGAAGTCACCGGGGAGCTGTTTTTT. Residues: CAIRGGEVTGELFF.

The J gene is TRBJ2-1, the V gene TRBV4-3; no reliable D call. The V gene's germline CDR1 is LGHNA and CDR2 YSLEER. Trimming left V 1 base short and J 5 bases short, with 12 bases between. The CDR3 totals 15 residues. Here the CDR3 reads CASSQGLVSNNEQFF. CDR3 DNA sequence: TGCGCCAGCAGCCAAGGATTGGTGAGTAACAATGAGCAGTTCTTC.

The chain has TRBV27 and TRBJ2-7; 11 bases agree with TRBD2. The CDR3 runs 15 residues. Unmatched junction bases numbered 5, after V lost 3 bases and J lost 4 bases. CDR1 is MNHEY, CDR2 SMNVEV, per germline (reference sequence). CDR3 sequence (DNA): TGTGCCAGCAGTTTGCCGGGACTAGCGGAATACGAGCAGTACTTC. It yields the protein CASSLPGLAEYEQYF.

The genes are TRBV2 and TRBJ1-2; tentative D call: TRBD1 (6 bases). V lost 1 base and J lost 7, with 10 bases in between. The germline V gene has CDR1 SNHLY and CDR2 FYNNEI. The length of the CDR3 is 13 residues. The CDR3 region has the DNA TGTGCCAGCAGTGAAGGGACAGTCGGTGGCTACACCTTC. Translation: CASSEGTVGGYTF.

This clone was seen only a few times. The chain combines TRBV19 with TRBJ1-2; a weak D match, TRBD1 (6 bases). The CDR3 spans 15 residues. Germline CDR1 and CDR2: LNHDA and SQIVND (reference sequence). Trimming stripped 5 bases from V and 2 bases from J, with 15 bases between. The CDR3 loop is CASSPRADRNYGYTF. CDR3 in DNA: TGTGCCAGTAGTCCAAGGGCGGACAGAAACTATGGCTACACCTTC.

The V and J genes are TRBV10-3 and TRBJ2-1, with 8 bases lining up with TRBD2. J gave up 7 bases and V 4 bases, and 3 bases lay outside the gene matches. Germline CDR1 reads ENHRY; CDR2 reads SYGVKD. This CDR3 has 13 amino acids. CDR3 residues: CAISAGTRNEQFF. In nucleotides, the CDR3 is TGTGCCATCAGTGCCGGGACTAGAAATGAGCAGTTCTTC.